The clone carrying this T cell receptor (beta chain) was picked up one time. The repertoire was sequenced with immunoSEQ multiplex PCR; TCRdb's copy has only in-frame clones and lacks some. The sample yields over 200,000 clones, about nine tenths seen once. The data are from a study of blood T cell repertoires in COVID-19. V shed 4 bases and J shed 7 bases, with 14 bases lying between them. The CDR3 contains 13 residues. The V gene's germline CDR1 is SQVTM and CDR2 ANQGSEA. The sequenced sample consisted of peripheral blood. The source of this sequence is a man between 35 and 55 years old who had recovered from COVID-19. The chain uses TRBV29-1 and TRBJ2-1; weak D call: TRBD2 (5 bases). The CDR3 bases are TGCAGCGTTGTTAGCGCCCGCTCGAATGAGCAGTTCTTC. The encoded protein is CSVVSARSNEQFF.